Described below is a single T cell receptor beta chain sequence and its context. Sequencing used immunoSEQ multiplex PCR; TCRdb keeps in-frame clones, though not all of them. Altogether about 210,000 clones are present, roughly 85% being singletons, with the ten largest covering approximately 4.2%. The entry originates in a study of blood T cell repertoires in COVID-19. From germline, CDR1 is SGHRS and CDR2 YFSETQ. With V trimmed by 7 bases and J by 4 bases, 8 bases remained unmatched. This CDR3 comprises 14 residues. This chain joins TRBV5-1 and TRBJ2-1, with 7 bases identical to TRBD2. This receptor was taken from a woman aged 35 to 49 with acute COVID-19. Sequencing was performed on PBMCs or T cells enriched from blood (not recorded which). The CDR3 here is CASGGSSGYNEQFF. The CDR3, as DNA: TGCGCCAGCGGGGGGTCTAGCGGTTACAATGAGCAGTTCTTC. Full variable domain (outside the CDR3, taken from reference TRBV5-1 and TRBJ2-1): KAGVTQTPRYLIKTRGQQVTLSCSPISGHRSVSWYQQTPGQGLQFLFEYFSETQRNKGNFPGRFSGRQFSNSRSEMNVSTLELGDSALYLCASGGSSGYNEQFFGPGTRLTVL.